This TCR beta chain was identified in a study of CD8 T cell repertoires and HIV-1 epitope variants. The CDR3 contains 17 residues. The germline gives CDR1 SGHTA, CDR2 FQGTGA. Trimming cost V 3 bases and J 1 base, with 16 bases left between them. With regard to this clone: Its antigen is currently unknown.

Sequencing was performed with immunoSEQ multiplex PCR; in TCRdb, only in-frame clones are kept and a portion is missing. The sample holds about 2,600 clones, about 71% seen once. The specimen was cultured CD8+ T cells derived from PBMCs. The clonotype comes from a male donor with HIV. The rearrangement joins TRBV7-3 to TRBJ2-1, with a tentative D call TRBD2 (5 bases). The CDR3 loop is CASSFLSGVESYNEQFF. The CDR3 DNA sequence: TGTGCCAGCAGCTTCCTTTCCGGGGTCGAATCCTACAATGAGCAGTTCTTC.